This TCR beta chain is drawn from a study of T-cell reconstitution after alpha-beta-depleted transplantation in children. Overall study findings and caveats: One year after transplant, T-cell counts and diversity came mostly from newly produced T cells. Elevated TCRbeta diversity at day 60 was traced, in some patients, to surviving recipient T cells and thymic progenitors. Reports say that about two months after transplant, the alpha-beta T cells came out of several hundred graft clones that had expanded.

Germline V gene lookup returns CDR1 MGHRA and CDR2 YSYEKL. CDR3 size: 21 residues. V lost 2 bases and J lost 5, with 31 bases in between. Unique molecular identifiers were incorporated during preparation of the TCRbeta library. TCRdb itself ran the PCR reads through MiXCR, one entry per CDR3 protein. The sample has a few hundred thousand distinct CDR3 sequences; around 25% are singletons. This clonotype was counted between two and nine times. Its antigen remains unidentified. This specimen was PBMCs, mostly from graft donor cells, taken 180 days after TCRalphabeta/CD19-depleted stem cell transplant. This receptor was obtained from a male patient between 5 and 17 years old who had a stem cell transplant for acute lymphoblastic leukemia, so the T cells may come from the graft donor. This chain uses TRBV4-1 with TRBJ2-1; possible D gene TRBD2, 5 bases. The CDR3 spells CASSQMRLTSATRYLHNEQFF. The CDR3 DNA reads as TGCGCCAGCAGCCAAATGAGGCTTACTAGTGCAACGCGGTATCTCCACAATGAGCAGTTCTTC.